These 28 T cell receptor beta chains were sequenced from one sample in a study of cytomegalovirus exposure and HLA in healthy donors. The protocol was immunoSEQ multiplex PCR, while the TCRdb copy is restricted to in-frame clones and leaves out a portion. This sample has 200,000 to 250,000 clones, with around 88% found just once. Sequencing was done on a sample of PBMCs. These receptors were collected from a young woman in good health and CMV-seronegative.

The J gene is TRBJ1-2, the V gene TRBV28; TRBD1 aligns across 9 bases. V lost 6 bases to trimming and J lost 3 bases; unmatched junction nucleotides: 5. The CDR3 spans 14 residues. Germline lookup yields CDR1 MDHEN and CDR2 SYDVKM. CDR3 region: CASSTGQGYYGYTF. The CDR3 bases are TGTGCCAGCAGCACGGGACAGGGTTACTATGGCTACACCTTC.

The genes are TRBV25-1 and TRBJ2-3; 7 bases map to TRBD1. CDR3 length equals 18 residues. The germline V gene encodes CDR1 MGHDK and CDR2 SYGVNS. The V and J ends lost 1 base and 2 bases, in that order; junction bases with no gene match: 12. In nucleotides, the CDR3 is TGTGCCAGCAGTGAATTGACCTCTCCGACAGGGACCACAGATACGCAGTATTTT. Translating it yields CASSELTSPTGTTDTQYF.

The J gene is TRBJ2-3, the V gene TRBV27; 11 positions agree with TRBD2. Germline values: CDR1 MNHEY, CDR2 SMNVEV (reference sequence). J was trimmed by 2 bases and V by 5 bases; bases with no gene match: 3. The CDR3 totals 15 residues. The CDR3 region has the DNA TGTGCCAGCAGTACACTAGCGGGAGACACAGATACGCAGTATTTT. This sequence encodes CASSTLAGDTDTQYF.

The chain has TRBV4-2 and TRBJ2-4; 7 bases line up with TRBD2. The germline V gene encodes CDR1 LGHNA and CDR2 YNFKEQ. The V segment lost 0 bases and the J segment 0 bases; nucleotides outside the gene matches: 5. The CDR3 has 17 amino acids. The CDR3 sequence is CASSQEGGSGAKNIQYF. The CDR3 DNA is TGTGCCAGCAGCCAAGAAGGCGGGAGCGGAGCCAAAAACATTCAGTACTTC.

The rearrangement joins TRBV7-9 to TRBJ2-5; a weak D match, TRBD1 (5 bases). Between the trimmed V and J ends, which lost 5 bases and 2 bases, there was a span of 12 bases. CDR3 length equals 14 residues. CDR1 SEHNR and CDR2 FQNEAQ come from the germline V gene (reference sequence). CDR3 loop: CASSPGASQETQYF. The CDR3 nucleotides read TGTGCCAGCAGCCCTGGGGCGTCTCAAGAGACCCAGTACTTC. Using reference TRBV7-9 and TRBJ2-5 for the parts outside the CDR3, the full variable domain is DTGVSQNPRHKITKRGQNVTFRCDPISEHNRLYWYRQTLGQGPEFLTYFQNEAQLEKSRLLSDRFSAERPKGSFSTLEIQRTEQGDSAMYLCASSPGASQETQYFGPGTRLLVL.

The CDR3 DNA reads as TGTGCCTGGGGAAGGGTTACTAGCTTATACAATGAGCAGTTCTTC. Translated: CAWGRVTSLYNEQFF. This sequence joins TRBV30 and TRBJ2-1, with TRBD2 as a possible D gene (6 bases). The CDR3 is 15 residues long. The germline gives CDR1 GTSNPN, CDR2 SVGIG (reference sequence). Trimming shortened V by 5 bases and J by 4 bases, and 18 bases separated the two germline ends.

V gene TRBV9 combines with J gene TRBJ1-1; D possibly corresponds to TRBD1 (6 bases). Germline V CDR1 and CDR2: SGDLS, YYNGEE. Trimming took off 2 bases at V and 3 bases at J, with 23 bases between the two ends. The CDR3 spans 18 residues. CDR3 residues: CASSVGQNYPLSDTEAFF. The CDR3 DNA reads TGTGCCAGCAGCGTCGGACAGAATTACCCTCTGTCGGACACTGAAGCTTTCTTT.

The chain has TRBV5-8 and TRBJ2-1, with TRBD2 as a possible D gene (6 bases). Trimming took 1 base from V and 12 from J, leaving 17 bases between them. Germline CDR1 and CDR2: SGHTS and YDEGEE. The CDR3 has 14 residues. The chain's CDR3 is CASSLTVVGGAQFF. CDR3 bases: TGTGCCAGCAGCTTGACGGTGGTGGGGGGTGCGCAGTTCTTC. The full variable domain, completed using reference TRBV5-8 and TRBJ2-1, is EAGVTQSPTHLIKTRGQQATLRCSPISGHTSVYWYQQALGLGLQFLLWYDEGEERNRGNFPPRFSGRQFPNYSSELNVNALELEDSALYLCASSLTVVGGAQFFGPGTRLTVL.

The rearrangement uses TRBV2 and TRBJ2-3; 7 bases match TRBD2. The junction had 3 bases not matched to a gene; V was cut back by 4 bases and J by 8 bases. CDR1 is SNHLY and CDR2 is FYNNEI in the germline V gene. The CDR3 is made up of 12 amino acids. The CDR3 DNA sequence: TGTGCCAGCAGTGGCGGGGGTGGTACGCAGTATTTT. It yields the protein CASSGGGGTQYF.

This sequence joins TRBV28 and TRBJ2-7; 7 bases match TRBD1. The CDR3 spans 15 residues. Per germline, CDR1 MDHEN and CDR2 SYDVKM. The trim removed 6 bases at V and 4 bases at J, leaving 12 bases unmatched. The CDR3 sequence: CASRGPRGRGYEQYF. In nucleotides, the CDR3 is TGTGCCAGCAGGGGTCCTAGGGGGCGAGGTTACGAGCAGTACTTC.

The V call is TRBV5-4, the J call TRBJ2-7; 8 bases are shared with TRBD2. V trimming: 3 bases; J trimming: 0 bases; junction bases outside the gene matches: 8. The CDR3 totals 16 residues. Germline values: CDR1 SGHNT, CDR2 YYREEE (reference sequence). The CDR3 loop is CASSSPSGTSSYEQYF. The CDR3 coding sequence is TGTGCCAGCAGCTCGCCGAGCGGGACTAGCTCCTACGAGCAGTACTTC.

The V and J genes are TRBV27 and TRBJ2-6, with D unresolved. V dropped 7 bases and J dropped 0 bases, with 4 bases sitting between them. Germline CDR1 MNHEY, CDR2 SMNVEV (reference sequence). This CDR3 is built from 13 residues. Here the CDR3 DNA reads TGTGCCAGCACCCTCTCTGGGGCCAACGTCCTGACTTTC. Its translation: CASTLSGANVLTF.

The V and J genes are TRBV9 and TRBJ2-7, with a possible D match to TRBD1 (6 bases). CDR3 length: 13 residues. V shed 3 bases and J shed 5 bases, with 12 bases lying between them. Per germline, CDR1 SGDLS and CDR2 YYNGEE. In DNA, the CDR3 is TGTGCCAGCAGCGGGCCCAACAGGGACGAGCAGTACTTC. It yields the protein CASSGPNRDEQYF.

The gene calls are TRBV28 and TRBJ1-5; D gene ambiguous. The CDR3 runs 17 residues. Trimming pared 6 bases from V and 2 bases from J, leaving 20 bases between. CDR1 and CDR2 (germline): MDHEN, SYDVKM. In nucleotides, the CDR3 is TGTGCCAGCAGCCTTTCCATAGCCACCCTGGGCAATCAGCCCCAGCATTTT. Translation: CASSLSIATLGNQPQHF.

Remarks on this clone: Other DNA sequences in this sample translate to the same CDR3. The V and J genes are TRBV2 and TRBJ2-7, with D possibly being TRBD2 (6 bases). The germline gives CDR1 SNHLY, CDR2 FYNNEI. The CDR3 extends over 12 amino acids. V was shortened by 6 bases and J by 2 bases, with 8 bases between the two germline ends. The CDR3 loop is CASRGLTYEQYF. The CDR3 DNA reads as TGTGCCAGCAGAGGACTAACCTACGAGCAGTACTTC.

This clone was observed a handful of times. J is TRBJ1-1 and V is TRBV7-9; no firm D call. Germline V gene lookup returns CDR1 SEHNR and CDR2 FQNEAQ (reference sequence). This CDR3 has 14 amino acids. V was cut by 1 base and J by 5 bases, with 11 bases left in between. The CDR3 sequence is CASSLGAGGTEAFF. As DNA, the CDR3 is TGTGCCAGCAGCTTAGGGGCCGGTGGGACTGAAGCTTTCTTT. Variable domain in full (rest from reference TRBV7-9 and TRBJ1-1): DTGVSQNPRHKITKRGQNVTFRCDPISEHNRLYWYRQTLGQGPEFLTYFQNEAQLEKSRLLSDRFSAERPKGSFSTLEIQRTEQGDSAMYLCASSLGAGGTEAFFGQGTRLTVV.

This clone was seen more than once but under ten times. The CDR3 protein is CASSLRPDPGTGELFF. The CDR3 DNA reads TGTGCCAGCAGCTTAAGGCCAGATCCAGGGACCGGGGAGCTGTTTTTT. The V and J genes are TRBV7-3 and TRBJ2-2; D may be TRBD1 (5 bases). The length of the CDR3 is 16 residues. Deletions cut 1 base from V and 5 bases from J, with 14 bases between. From germline, CDR1 is SGHTA and CDR2 FQGTGA. Full variable domain (missing parts from reference TRBV7-3 and TRBJ2-2): GAGVSQTPSNKVTEKGKYVELRCDPISGHTALYWYRQSLGQGPEFLIYFQGTGAADDSGLPNDRFFAVRPEGSVSTLKIQRTERGDSAVYLCASSLRPDPGTGELFFGEGSRLTVL.

This clone was found a few times. The V call is TRBV2, the J call TRBJ1-5; D ambiguous. Germline CDR1 and CDR2: SNHLY and FYNNEI. V was clipped by 2 bases and J by 4 bases, with 12 bases between them. This CDR3 contains 15 residues. The CDR3 protein is CASSETGSSNQPQHF. Written as DNA, the CDR3 is TGTGCCAGCAGTGAAACCGGTTCATCGAATCAGCCCCAGCATTTT.

This chain joins TRBV5-1 and TRBJ1-1; D possibly corresponds to TRBD1 (6 bases). V was trimmed by 4 bases and J by 4 bases, leaving 11 bases between them. The CDR3 runs to 13 residues. Germline values: CDR1 SGHRS, CDR2 YFSETQ. The CDR3 DNA sequence: TGCGCCAGCAGCCTCGGGACAAGCACTGAAGCTTTCTTT. This codes for CASSLGTSTEAFF. The full variable domain, with the rest looked up from reference TRBV5-1 and TRBJ1-1, is KAGVTQTPRYLIKTRGQQVTLSCSPISGHRSVSWYQQTPGQGLQFLFEYFSETQRNKGNFPGRFSGRQFSNSRSEMNVSTLELGDSALYLCASSLGTSTEAFFGQGTRLTVV.

V is TRBV5-1 and J is TRBJ2-1, with 11 bases aligning to TRBD2. Germline loops: CDR1 SGHRS, CDR2 YFSETQ. V lost 3 bases to trimming and J lost 4 bases; unmatched junction nucleotides: 12. The CDR3 spans 18 residues. Here the CDR3 DNA reads TGCGCCAGCAGCTCATTGGGGGCTGGGACTAGCGGTTACAATGAGCAGTTCTTC. This gives the protein CASSSLGAGTSGYNEQFF.

V and J are TRBV27 and TRBJ1-3; 8 bases are a match to TRBD1. The germline gives CDR1 MNHEY, CDR2 SMNVEV (reference sequence). The CDR3 covers 14 residues. V lost 4 bases to trimming and J lost 4 bases; unmatched junction nucleotides: 3. CDR3 protein: CASSSRGLGNTIYF. CDR3 DNA sequence: TGTGCCAGCAGTTCCAGGGGGCTAGGAAACACCATATATTTT.

V and J are TRBV7-9 and TRBJ1-1; 10 positions agree with TRBD1. Germline lookup yields CDR1 SEHNR and CDR2 FQNEAQ (reference sequence). The V segment lost 4 bases and the J segment 6 bases; nucleotides outside the gene matches: 5. The CDR3 contains 14 residues. CDR3 in DNA: TGTGCCAGCAGCTACGGACAGGGGGTCCCTGAAGCTTTCTTT. Protein: CASSYGQGVPEAFF.

V gene TRBV27 combines with J gene TRBJ2-5, with 11 bases aligning to TRBD2. Germline CDR1 MNHEY, CDR2 SMNVEV (reference sequence). Trimming removed 5 bases from V and 3 bases from J; junction bases left unmatched: 2. The CDR3 has 14 amino acids. The CDR3 DNA reads as TGTGCCAGCAGTATAGCGGGAGGGAAAGAGACCCAGTACTTC. As protein: CASSIAGGKETQYF.

The chain has TRBV7-9 and TRBJ2-7, with a possible D match to TRBD2 (7 bases). CDR1 and CDR2 (germline): SEHNR, FQNEAQ (reference sequence). V shed 4 bases and J shed 7 bases, with 29 bases lying between them. The CDR3 has 18 amino acids. Written as DNA, the CDR3 is TGTGCCAGCAGCTCCAGAGGGGGGCTAGCGGCCTCTCGGGGGGAGCAGTACTTC. It yields the protein CASSSRGGLAASRGEQYF.

This rearrangement joins TRBV29-1 to TRBJ2-7, with 8 bases fitting TRBD1. CDR3 length equals 14 residues. V shed 1 base and J 2 bases; nucleotides not matched to a gene: 4. CDR1 is SQVTM, CDR2 ANQGSEA, per germline. CDR3 sequence: CSVEVGQGPYEQYF. The CDR3, as DNA: TGCAGCGTTGAAGTCGGACAGGGACCCTACGAGCAGTACTTC.

This chain joins TRBV7-9 and TRBJ2-1, with D unclear. Germline assignment: CDR1 SEHNR and CDR2 FQNEAQ (reference sequence). The ends were cut back, 3 bases at V and 2 bases at J, with 5 bases in the middle. The CDR3 has 13 residues. DNA for the CDR3: TGTGCCAGCAGCTTGGGCGCCTACAATGAGCAGTTCTTC. It translates to CASSLGAYNEQFF.

This chain links TRBV10-3 with TRBJ1-3, with 7 positions matching TRBD1. Trimming took 0 bases from V and 0 from J; bases not matched to a gene: 8. This CDR3 has 18 amino acids. Germline V gene sequence: CDR1 ENHRY, CDR2 SYGVKD. Written as DNA, the CDR3 is TGTGCCATCAGTGAGTCGGACGACAGGGAAGGCTCTGGAAACACCATATATTTT. This gives the protein CAISESDDREGSGNTIYF.

The rearrangement uses TRBV19 and TRBJ1-1; possibly TRBD1 for D (6 bases). There are 15 residues in the CDR3. Germline loops: CDR1 LNHDA, CDR2 SQIVND (reference sequence). The ends were cut back, 3 bases at V and 5 bases at J, with 16 bases in the middle. As DNA, the CDR3 is TGTGCCAGTAGTATCCTGGGAGGGGGAGAAACTGAAGCTTTCTTT. It encodes CASSILGGGETEAFF. The full variable domain, completed using reference TRBV19 and TRBJ1-1, is DGGITQSPKYLFRKEGQNVTLSCEQNLNHDAMYWYRQDPGQGLRLIYYSQIVNDFQKGDIAEGYSVSREKKESFPLTVTSAQKNPTAFYLCASSILGGGETEAFFGQGTRLTVV.